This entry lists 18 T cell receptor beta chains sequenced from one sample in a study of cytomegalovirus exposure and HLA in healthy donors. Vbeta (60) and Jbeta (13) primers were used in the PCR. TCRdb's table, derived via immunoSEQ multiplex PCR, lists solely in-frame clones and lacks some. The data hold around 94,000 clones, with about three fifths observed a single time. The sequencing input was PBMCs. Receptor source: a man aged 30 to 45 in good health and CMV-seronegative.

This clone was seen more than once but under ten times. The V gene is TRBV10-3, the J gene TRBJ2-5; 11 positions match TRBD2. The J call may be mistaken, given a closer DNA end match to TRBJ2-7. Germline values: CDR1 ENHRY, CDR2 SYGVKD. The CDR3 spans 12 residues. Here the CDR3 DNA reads TGTGCCCTAGGGACTAGCGGCTACGAGCAGTACTTC. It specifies CALGTSGYEQYF.

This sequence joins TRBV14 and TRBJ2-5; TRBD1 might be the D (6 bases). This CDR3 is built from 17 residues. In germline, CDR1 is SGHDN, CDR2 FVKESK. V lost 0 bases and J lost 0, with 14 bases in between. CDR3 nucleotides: TGTGCCAGCAGCCAAGAGTATGCAGGGGCCTACCAAGAGACCCAGTACTTC. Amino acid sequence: CASSQEYAGAYQETQYF. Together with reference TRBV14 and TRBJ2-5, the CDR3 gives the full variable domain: EAGVTQFPSHSVIEKGQTVTLRCDPISGHDNLYWYRRVMGKEIKFLLHFVKESKQDESGMPNNRFLAERTGGTYSTLKVQPAELEDSGVYFCASSQEYAGAYQETQYFGPGTRLLVL.

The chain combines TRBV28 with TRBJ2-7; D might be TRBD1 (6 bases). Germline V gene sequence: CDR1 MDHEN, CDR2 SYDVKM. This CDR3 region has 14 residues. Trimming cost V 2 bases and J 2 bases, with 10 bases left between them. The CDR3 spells CASSLRGGAYEQYF. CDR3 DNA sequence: TGTGCCAGCAGTTTAAGAGGGGGAGCCTACGAGCAGTACTTC.

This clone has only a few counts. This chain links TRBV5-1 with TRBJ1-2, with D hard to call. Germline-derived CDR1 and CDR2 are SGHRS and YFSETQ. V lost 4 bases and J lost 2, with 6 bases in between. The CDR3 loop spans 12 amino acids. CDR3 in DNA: TGCGCCAGCAGCATGCAGAACTATGGCTACACCTTC. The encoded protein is CASSMQNYGYTF. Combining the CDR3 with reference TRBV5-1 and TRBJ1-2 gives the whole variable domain KAGVTQTPRYLIKTRGQQVTLSCSPISGHRSVSWYQQTPGQGLQFLFEYFSETQRNKGNFPGRFSGRQFSNSRSEMNVSTLELGDSALYLCASSMQNYGYTFGSGTRLTVV.

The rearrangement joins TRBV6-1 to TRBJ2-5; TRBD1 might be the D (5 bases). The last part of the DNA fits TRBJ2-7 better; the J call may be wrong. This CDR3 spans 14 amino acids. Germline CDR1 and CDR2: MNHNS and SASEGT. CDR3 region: CASSERGDVYEQYF. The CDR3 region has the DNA TGTGCCAGCAGTGAAAGGGGCGACGTCTACGAGCAGTACTTC.

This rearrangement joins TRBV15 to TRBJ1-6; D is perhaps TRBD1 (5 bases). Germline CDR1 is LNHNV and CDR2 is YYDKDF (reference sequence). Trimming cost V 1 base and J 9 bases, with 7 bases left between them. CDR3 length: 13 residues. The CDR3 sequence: CATSRVQVSPLHF. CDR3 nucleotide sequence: TGTGCCACCAGCAGAGTACAGGTTTCACCCCTCCACTTT.

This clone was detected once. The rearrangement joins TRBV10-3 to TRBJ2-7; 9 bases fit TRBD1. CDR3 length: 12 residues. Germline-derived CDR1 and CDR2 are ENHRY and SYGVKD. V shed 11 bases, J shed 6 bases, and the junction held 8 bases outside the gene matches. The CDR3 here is CASQGDRAEQYF. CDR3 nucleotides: TGTGCCTCACAAGGGGACAGGGCCGAGCAGTACTTC.

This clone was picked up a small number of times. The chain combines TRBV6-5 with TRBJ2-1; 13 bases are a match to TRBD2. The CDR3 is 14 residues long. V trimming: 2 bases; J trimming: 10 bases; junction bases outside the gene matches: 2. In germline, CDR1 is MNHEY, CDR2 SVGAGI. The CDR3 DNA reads TGTGCCAGCAGTTACGGGGGACTAGCGGGAGAGCAGTTCTTC. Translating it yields CASSYGGLAGEQFF.

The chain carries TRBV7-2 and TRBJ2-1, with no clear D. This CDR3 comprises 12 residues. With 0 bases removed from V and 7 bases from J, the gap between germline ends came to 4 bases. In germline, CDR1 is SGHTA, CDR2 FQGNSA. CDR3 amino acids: CASSLALNEQFF. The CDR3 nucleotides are TGTGCCAGCAGCTTAGCCCTTAATGAGCAGTTCTTC. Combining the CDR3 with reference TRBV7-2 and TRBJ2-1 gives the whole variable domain GAGVSQSPSNKVTEKGKDVELRCDPISGHTALYWYRQSLGQGLEFLIYFQGNSAPDKSGLPSDRFSAERTGGSVSTLTIQRTQQEDSAVYLCASSLALNEQFFGPGTRLTVL.

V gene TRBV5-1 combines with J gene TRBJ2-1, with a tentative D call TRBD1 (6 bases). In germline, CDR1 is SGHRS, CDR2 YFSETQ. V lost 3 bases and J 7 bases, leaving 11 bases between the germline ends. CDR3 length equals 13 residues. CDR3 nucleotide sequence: TGCGCCAGCAGCTGGGACACGGGGAATGAGCAGTTCTTC. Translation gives CASSWDTGNEQFF.

The CDR3 DNA sequence: TGTGCCAGCCGCTCCTCCTACGAGCAGTACTTC. Its protein is CASRSSYEQYF. This chain connects TRBV27 to TRBJ2-5; no definite D call. Gene TRBJ2-7 matches the end of the DNA better, so the J call may be wrong. Germline V gives CDR1 MNHEY, CDR2 SMNVEV (reference sequence). This CDR3 is 11 amino acids long.

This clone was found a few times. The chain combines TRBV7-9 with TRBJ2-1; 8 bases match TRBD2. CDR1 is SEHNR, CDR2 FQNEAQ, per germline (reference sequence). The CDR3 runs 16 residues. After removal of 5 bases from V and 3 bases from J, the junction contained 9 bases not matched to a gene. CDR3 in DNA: TGTGCCAGCAGCCCCATTTTGCGGGGGGACTACAATGAGCAGTTCTTC. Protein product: CASSPILRGDYNEQFF.

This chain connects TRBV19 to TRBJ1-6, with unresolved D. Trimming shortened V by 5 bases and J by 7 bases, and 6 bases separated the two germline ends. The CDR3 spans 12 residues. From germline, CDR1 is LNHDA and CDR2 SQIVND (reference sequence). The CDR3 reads CASSLANSPLHF. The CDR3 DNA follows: TGTGCCAGTAGTTTAGCGAATTCACCCCTCCACTTT.

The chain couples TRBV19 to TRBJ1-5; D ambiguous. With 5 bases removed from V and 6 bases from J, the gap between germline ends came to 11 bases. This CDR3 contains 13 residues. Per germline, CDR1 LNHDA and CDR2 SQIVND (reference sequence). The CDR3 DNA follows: TGTGCCAGTAGTCCGGGAGGTGGTCAGCCCCAGCATTTT. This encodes CASSPGGGQPQHF.

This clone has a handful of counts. Written as DNA, the CDR3 is TGTGCCAGCAGCAAAAGTAGGGACAGGGGAACTGAAGCTTTCTTT. Translation gives CASSKSRDRGTEAFF. J is TRBJ1-1 and V is TRBV7-2, with TRBD1 matching 10 bases. V shed 5 bases and J 5 bases; nucleotides not matched to a gene: 8. There are 15 residues in the CDR3. CDR1 is SGHTA and CDR2 is FQGNSA in the germline V gene.

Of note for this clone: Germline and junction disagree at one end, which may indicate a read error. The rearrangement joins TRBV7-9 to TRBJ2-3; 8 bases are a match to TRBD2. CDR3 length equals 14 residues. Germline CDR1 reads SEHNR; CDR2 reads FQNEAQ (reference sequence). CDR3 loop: CSSRRGGITDTQYF. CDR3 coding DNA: TGTTCCAGCAGACGGGGGGGCATAACAGATACGCAGTATTTT.

As DNA, the CDR3 is TGTGCCAGCAGAAGGACTAGCGGGAGTCTTCCCCCAGATACGCAGTATTTT. It translates to CASRRTSGSLPPDTQYF. The chain combines TRBV13 with TRBJ2-3; 13 bases agree with TRBD2. This CDR3 region has 17 residues. Germline CDR1 PRHDT, CDR2 FYEKMQ (reference sequence). Trimming at V came to 6 bases and at J to 4 bases, leaving 10 bases not matched to a gene.

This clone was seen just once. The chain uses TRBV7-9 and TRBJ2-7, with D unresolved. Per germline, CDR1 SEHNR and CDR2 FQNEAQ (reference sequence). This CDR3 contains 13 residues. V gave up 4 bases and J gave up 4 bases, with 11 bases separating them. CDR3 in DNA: TGTGCCAGCAGCTCTCCTCTTTTTTACGAGCAGTACTTC. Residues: CASSSPLFYEQYF.